The rows below give T cell receptor beta chains drawn from one sample of a study of cytomegalovirus exposure and HLA in healthy donors. Profiling relied on immunoSEQ multiplex PCR, and the TCRdb table lists in-frame clones only, not all of them. The repertoire consists of roughly 250,000 clones, with around 87% occurring once and the leading ten covering under 0.4%. The sample comprised PBMCs. The receptors derive from a woman younger than 35 in good health and CMV-seronegative. The CDR3 runs from the conserved cysteine through the conserved F or W. The D gene is left open where the match is weak. For some rows the clone size is stated as once, few or many, or as a class when expanded; others skip it.

v_gene: TRBV10-3; abundance: NA; len: 15; j_gene: TRBJ2-1; d_gene: NA; CDR3aa: CAISDRVSFQGEQFF; CDR3nt: TGTGCCATCAGTGATAGGGTCTCATTCCAGGGTGAGCAGTTCTTC
v_gene: TRBV19; abundance: few; len: 12; j_gene: TRBJ1-2; d_gene: NA; CDR3aa: CASSDRNYGYTF; CDR3nt: TGTGCCAGTAGTGACAGGAACTATGGCTACACCTTC
v_gene: TRBV2; abundance: NA; len: 14; j_gene: TRBJ2-2; d_gene: TRBD2; CDR3aa: CASSGYGGAGELFF; CDR3nt: TGTGCCAGCAGCGGATATGGGGGGGCCGGGGAGCTGTTTTTT
v_gene: TRBV30; abundance: NA; len: 14; j_gene: TRBJ1-4; d_gene: NA; CDR3aa: CAWSKQGRLEKLFF; CDR3nt: TGTGCCTGGAGTAAGCAGGGAAGACTTGAAAAACTGTTTTTT
v_gene: TRBV2; abundance: NA; len: 13; j_gene: TRBJ1-2; d_gene: NA; CDR3aa: CASRVRGRYGYTF; CDR3nt: TGTGCCAGCAGGGTCAGGGGACGCTATGGCTACACCTTC
v_gene: TRBV7-9; abundance: once; len: 15; j_gene: TRBJ1-2; d_gene: TRBD1; CDR3aa: CASSGGQGHLYGYTF; CDR3nt: TGTGCCAGCAGCGGAGGACAGGGCCACTTATATGGCTACACCTTC
v_gene: TRBV27; abundance: NA; len: 19; j_gene: TRBJ1-4; d_gene: TRBD1; CDR3aa: CANSPPGQGQPATNEKLFF; CDR3nt: TGTGCCAATTCACCCCCGGGACAGGGGCAACCGGCAACTAATGAAAAACTGTTTTTT
v_gene: TRBV4-2; abundance: NA; len: 17; j_gene: TRBJ2-1; d_gene: TRBD2; CDR3aa: CASSQEFGLAGLGEQFF; CDR3nt: TGTGCCAGCAGCCAAGAGTTTGGACTAGCGGGTCTGGGTGAGCAGTTCTTC
v_gene: TRBV7-9; abundance: NA; len: 11; j_gene: TRBJ2-3; d_gene: NA; CDR3aa: CASSRGDTQYF; CDR3nt: TGTGCCAGCAGCCGCGGTGATACGCAGTATTTT
v_gene: TRBV7-2; abundance: NA; len: 15; j_gene: TRBJ1-1; d_gene: NA; CDR3aa: CASSFGIGQTYEAFF; CDR3nt: TGTGCCAGCAGCTTCGGGATCGGGCAGACTTATGAAGCTTTCTTT
v_gene: TRBV9; abundance: NA; len: 17; j_gene: TRBJ2-6; d_gene: NA; CDR3aa: CASSAIDRTSGANVLTF; CDR3nt: TGTGCCAGCAGCGCGATAGACAGAACCTCTGGGGCCAACGTCCTGACTTTC
v_gene: TRBV10-1; abundance: NA; len: 15; j_gene: TRBJ2-1; d_gene: TRBD1; CDR3aa: CASSGRQGVHNEQFF; CDR3nt: TGCGCCAGCAGTGGCAGACAGGGGGTCCACAATGAGCAGTTCTTC
v_gene: TRBV5-1; abundance: NA; len: 13; j_gene: TRBJ2-7; d_gene: NA; CDR3aa: CASSPGTLYEQYF; CDR3nt: TGCGCCAGCAGCCCCGGGACTCTCTACGAGCAGTACTTC
v_gene: TRBV4-3; abundance: NA; len: 15; j_gene: TRBJ1-1; d_gene: NA; CDR3aa: CASSQDESGLTEAFF; CDR3nt: TGCGCCAGCAGCCAAGATGAATCAGGGCTTACTGAAGCTTTCTTT
v_gene: TRBV28; abundance: few; len: 11; j_gene: TRBJ1-2; d_gene: NA; CDR3aa: CASIDSYGYTF; CDR3nt: TGTGCCAGCATCGACAGCTATGGCTACACCTTC
v_gene: TRBV15; abundance: NA; len: 15; j_gene: TRBJ2-1; d_gene: NA; CDR3aa: CATSRARERYNEQFF; CDR3nt: TGTGCCACCAGCAGAGCTCGGGAGCGGTACAATGAGCAGTTCTTC
v_gene: TRBV28; abundance: once; len: 14; j_gene: TRBJ2-1; d_gene: TRBD1; CDR3aa: CASSTGTGYNEQFF; CDR3nt: TGTGCCAGCAGTACCGGGACAGGGTACAATGAGCAGTTCTTC
v_gene: TRBV6-1; abundance: NA; len: 16; j_gene: TRBJ2-1; d_gene: TRBD2; CDR3aa: CASSGTSGGAFNEQFF; CDR3nt: TGTGCCAGCAGTGGGACTAGCGGGGGGGCATTCAATGAGCAGTTCTTC
v_gene: TRBV5-4; abundance: NA; len: 16; j_gene: TRBJ1-2; d_gene: TRBD1; CDR3aa: CASSLHTGTGSYGYTF; CDR3nt: TGTGCCAGCAGCTTACACACCGGGACAGGGAGTTATGGCTACACCTTC
v_gene: TRBV5-4; abundance: NA; len: 15; j_gene: TRBJ1-4; d_gene: NA; CDR3aa: CASSLGQTTNEKLFF; CDR3nt: TGTGCCAGCAGCTTGGGACAGACAACTAATGAAAAACTGTTTTTT
v_gene: TRBV9; abundance: NA; len: 14; j_gene: TRBJ2-3; d_gene: NA; CDR3aa: CASSVEQITDTQYF; CDR3nt: TGTGCCAGCAGCGTAGAACAGATCACAGATACGCAGTATTTT
v_gene: TRBV5-8; abundance: NA; len: 13; j_gene: TRBJ1-2; d_gene: NA; CDR3aa: CASSLPLAYGYTF; CDR3nt: TGTGCCAGCAGCTTGCCCCTGGCCTATGGCTACACCTTC
v_gene: TRBV6-1; abundance: NA; len: 14; j_gene: TRBJ2-1; d_gene: TRBD1; CDR3aa: CASRSGQGGYGQFF; CDR3nt: TGTGCCAGCAGATCGGGACAGGGGGGGTATGGGCAGTTCTTC
v_gene: TRBV7-2; abundance: NA; len: 18; j_gene: TRBJ2-5; d_gene: TRBD2; CDR3aa: CASSSPREGTTGKETQYF; CDR3nt: TGTGCCAGCAGCTCCCCACGGGAGGGGACCACAGGGAAAGAGACCCAGTACTTC
v_gene: TRBV7-2; abundance: NA; len: 13; j_gene: TRBJ1-5; d_gene: TRBD1; CDR3aa: CASRDRGNQPQHF; CDR3nt: TGTGCCAGCAGGGACAGGGGCAATCAGCCCCAGCATTTT
v_gene: TRBV6-6; abundance: NA; len: 13; j_gene: TRBJ2-3; d_gene: NA; CDR3aa: CASLLEVTDTQYF; CDR3nt: TGTGCCAGCCTGCTAGAGGTCACAGATACGCAGTATTTT
v_gene: TRBV7-6; abundance: NA; len: 15; j_gene: TRBJ2-2; d_gene: TRBD2; CDR3aa: CASSKTSGEAGELFF; CDR3nt: TGTGCCAGCAGCAAAACTAGCGGGGAAGCCGGGGAGCTGTTTTTT
v_gene: TRBV5-1; abundance: NA; len: 13; j_gene: TRBJ2-3; d_gene: NA; CDR3aa: CASSSEPPDTQYF; CDR3nt: TGCGCCAGCAGCTCTGAGCCGCCAGATACGCAGTATTTT
v_gene: TRBV7-2; abundance: NA; len: 13; j_gene: TRBJ2-7; d_gene: NA; CDR3aa: CASSSISSYEQYF; CDR3nt: TGTGCCAGCAGCTCTATTAGCTCCTACGAGCAGTACTTC
v_gene: TRBV28; abundance: NA; len: 15; j_gene: TRBJ1-6; d_gene: NA; CDR3aa: CASSLGGSYNSPLHF; CDR3nt: TGTGCCAGCAGTTTGGGGGGTTCCTATAATTCACCCCTCCACTTT
v_gene: TRBV7-2; abundance: NA; len: 16; j_gene: TRBJ2-2; d_gene: TRBD1; CDR3aa: CASSLRYRGLTGELFF; CDR3nt: TGTGCCAGCAGCTTAAGGTATAGGGGGCTTACCGGGGAGCTGTTTTTT
v_gene: TRBV7-3; abundance: NA; len: 18; j_gene: TRBJ2-3; d_gene: NA; CDR3aa: CASSLTTRGGTSADTQYF; CDR3nt: TGTGCCAGCAGCTTAACGACTCGAGGGGGAACTAGCGCAGATACGCAGTATTTT
v_gene: TRBV4-1; abundance: NA; len: 16; j_gene: TRBJ2-2; d_gene: TRBD2; CDR3aa: CASSQTSGAHTGELFF; CDR3nt: TGCGCCAGCAGCCAAACTAGCGGGGCCCACACCGGGGAGCTGTTTTTT
v_gene: TRBV5-6; abundance: NA; len: 17; j_gene: TRBJ2-3; d_gene: TRBD2; CDR3aa: CASSRSWTSGRGDTQYF; CDR3nt: TGTGCCAGCAGCAGATCGTGGACTAGCGGCCGGGGAGATACGCAGTATTTT
v_gene: TRBV7-6; abundance: NA; len: 14; j_gene: TRBJ1-5; d_gene: NA; CDR3aa: CASSLGAGYQPQHF; CDR3nt: TGTGCCAGCAGCTTAGGTGCGGGGTATCAGCCCCAGCATTTT
v_gene: TRBV7-8; abundance: NA; len: 18; j_gene: TRBJ2-2; d_gene: TRBD2; CDR3aa: CASSSGLAGGMLSGELFF; CDR3nt: TGTGCCAGCAGCTCGGGACTAGCGGGGGGAATGTTGAGCGGGGAGCTGTTTTTT
v_gene: TRBV5-1; abundance: once; len: 16; j_gene: TRBJ2-1; d_gene: NA; CDR3aa: CASSLAAGTLQNEQFF; CDR3nt: TGCGCCAGCAGCTTGGCAGCCGGGACATTACAGAATGAGCAGTTCTTC
v_gene: TRBV28; abundance: NA; len: 11; j_gene: TRBJ2-3; d_gene: NA; CDR3aa: CASLGWDTQYF; CDR3nt: TGTGCCAGCCTAGGTTGGGATACGCAGTATTTT
v_gene: TRBV4-2; abundance: NA; len: 14; j_gene: TRBJ1-1; d_gene: NA; CDR3aa: CASSQTTENTEAFF; CDR3nt: TGTGCCAGCAGCCAAACAACAGAGAACACTGAAGCTTTCTTT
v_gene: TRBV5-1; abundance: once; len: 15; j_gene: TRBJ2-1; d_gene: NA; CDR3aa: CASSFRLFSYNEQFF; CDR3nt: TGCGCCAGCAGCTTCAGGCTCTTCTCCTACAATGAGCAGTTCTTC
v_gene: TRBV5-1; abundance: few; len: 14; j_gene: TRBJ2-5; d_gene: NA; CDR3aa: CASSFGGPGETQYF; CDR3nt: TGCGCCAGCAGCTTCGGGGGGCCAGGGGAGACCCAGTACTTC
v_gene: TRBV4-3; abundance: NA; len: 15; j_gene: TRBJ2-7; d_gene: TRBD2; CDR3aa: CASSQAFLAGHEQYF; CDR3nt: TGCGCCAGCAGCCAAGCGTTTCTAGCGGGGCACGAGCAGTACTTC
v_gene: TRBV7-8; abundance: NA; len: 14; j_gene: TRBJ2-3; d_gene: TRBD2; CDR3aa: CASSLAGGVDTQYF; CDR3nt: TGTGCCAGCAGCTTAGCGGGGGGGGTGGATACGCAGTATTTT
v_gene: TRBV7-7; abundance: NA; len: 16; j_gene: TRBJ2-2; d_gene: NA; CDR3aa: CASSLSAGRATGELFF; CDR3nt: TGTGCCAGCAGCTTAAGTGCAGGCAGGGCGACCGGGGAGCTGTTTTTT
v_gene: TRBV18; abundance: NA; len: 13; j_gene: TRBJ2-5; d_gene: NA; CDR3aa: CASSLLREETQYF; CDR3nt: TGTGCCAGCTCACTGCTCAGGGAAGAGACCCAGTACTTC
v_gene: TRBV11-2; abundance: NA; len: 15; j_gene: TRBJ2-2; d_gene: NA; CDR3aa: CASSLMYSNTGELFF; CDR3nt: TGTGCCAGCAGCTTAATGTACTCGAACACCGGGGAGCTGTTTTTT
v_gene: TRBV10-3; abundance: NA; len: 12; j_gene: TRBJ2-1; d_gene: NA; CDR3aa: CAISRVGGGQFF; CDR3nt: TGTGCCATCAGTCGAGTCGGGGGAGGGCAGTTCTTC
v_gene: TRBV7-8; abundance: NA; len: 15; j_gene: TRBJ2-3; d_gene: TRBD2; CDR3aa: CASSLGTSGADTQYF; CDR3nt: TGTGCCAGCAGCTTAGGGACTAGCGGGGCAGATACGCAGTATTTT
v_gene: TRBV9; abundance: NA; len: 14; j_gene: TRBJ2-1; d_gene: TRBD1; CDR3aa: CASNTGEDSHEQFF; CDR3nt: TGTGCCAGCAACACAGGGGAAGACTCCCATGAGCAGTTCTTC
v_gene: TRBV7-2; abundance: NA; len: 16; j_gene: TRBJ2-3; d_gene: NA; CDR3aa: CASSPSSQLAVDTQYF; CDR3nt: TGTGCCAGCAGCCCCTCATCCCAGCTAGCAGTAGATACGCAGTATTTT
v_gene: TRBV28; abundance: NA; len: 14; j_gene: TRBJ1-2; d_gene: TRBD1; CDR3aa: CASSSGGAPGGYTF; CDR3nt: TGTGCCAGCAGCTCAGGGGGCGCCCCTGGTGGCTACACCTTC
v_gene: TRBV19; abundance: once; len: 15; j_gene: TRBJ2-6; d_gene: NA; CDR3aa: CATKAGHAGANVLTF; CDR3nt: TGTGCCACCAAGGCAGGGCACGCTGGGGCCAACGTCCTGACTTTC
v_gene: TRBV7-9; abundance: NA; len: 14; j_gene: TRBJ1-2; d_gene: NA; CDR3aa: CASSLAAGSFGYTF; CDR3nt: TGTGCCAGCAGCTTAGCTGCAGGGTCCTTTGGCTACACCTTC
v_gene: TRBV2; abundance: NA; len: 14; j_gene: TRBJ2-1; d_gene: TRBD1; CDR3aa: CASSGTGGTNEQFF; CDR3nt: TGTGCCAGCAGTGGAACAGGGGGCACGAATGAGCAGTTCTTC
v_gene: TRBV28; abundance: NA; len: 12; j_gene: TRBJ2-2; d_gene: NA; CDR3aa: CASRPGTGELFF; CDR3nt: TGTGCCAGCAGACCGGGAACCGGGGAGCTGTTTTTT
v_gene: TRBV30; abundance: once; len: 15; j_gene: TRBJ2-3; d_gene: TRBD2; CDR3aa: CAWSVWRGLGDTQYF; CDR3nt: TGTGCCTGGAGTGTTTGGCGGGGGTTAGGAGATACGCAGTATTTT
v_gene: TRBV28; abundance: NA; len: 15; j_gene: TRBJ1-6; d_gene: TRBD1; CDR3aa: CASRYFRDRDSPLHF; CDR3nt: TGTGCCAGCCGGTACTTCCGGGACAGGGATTCACCCCTCCACTTT
v_gene: TRBV6-5; abundance: NA; len: 16; j_gene: TRBJ1-3; d_gene: NA; CDR3aa: CASSLTGFSSGNTIYF; CDR3nt: TGTGCCAGCAGTTTGACAGGTTTCTCCTCTGGAAACACCATATATTTT
v_gene: TRBV27; abundance: NA; len: 15; j_gene: TRBJ2-1; d_gene: NA; CDR3aa: CASSLLRGAGNEQFF; CDR3nt: TGTGCCAGCAGTTTATTACGGGGGGCAGGCAATGAGCAGTTCTTC